One sample yielded the 21 T cell receptor beta chains listed below, sequenced in a study of blood T cell repertoires in COVID-19. Clones were read by immunoSEQ multiplex PCR, and TCRdb kept only the in-frame ones, dropping some. In the table there are about 80,000 clones, around four fifths of which are singletons. Sequenced input: peripheral blood. The receptors derive from an elderly man with active or convalescent COVID-19.

In DNA form, the CDR3 reads TGTGCCAGCAGTCTCCTAGGGGGGGTTTCCAGTGGCTACACCTTC. This encodes CASSLLGGVSSGYTF. The chain joins TRBV28 to TRBJ1-2, with D maybe TRBD1 (6 bases). The CDR3 sequence is 15 residues long. V lost 5 bases and J 7 bases, leaving 20 bases between the germline ends. Germline CDR1 MDHEN, CDR2 SYDVKM.

The chain employs TRBV2 and TRBJ2-5, with 8 bases fitting TRBD2. This CDR3 has 14 residues. Germline lookup yields CDR1 SNHLY and CDR2 FYNNEI. Losses at the gene ends were 5 bases for V and 5 bases for J; bases not matched to a gene: 7. Here the CDR3 DNA reads TGTGCCAGCAGTCTCGGGGGGGCTCGTGAGACCCAGTACTTC. Translating it yields CASSLGGARETQYF.

The V gene is TRBV6-2 or TRBV6-3, the J gene TRBJ2-7; D is perhaps TRBD2 (5 bases). There are 14 residues in the CDR3. The germline V gene encodes CDR1 MNHEY and CDR2 SVGEGT. Trimming pared 5 bases from V and 0 bases from J, leaving 11 bases between. CDR3 sequence (DNA): TGTGCCAGCAGTCCGCCGGGAAGCTCCTACGAGCAGTACGTC. The encoded protein is CASSPPGSSYEQYV.

The chain is built from TRBV5-8 and TRBJ1-5; TRBD1 aligns across 10 bases. Germline V CDR1 and CDR2: SGHTS, YDEGEE. CDR3 length equals 15 residues. V was clipped by 2 bases and J by 5 bases; unmatched bases: 4. The DNA of the CDR3 is TGTGCCAGCAGCTTCTCGACAGGGGGCTATCAGCCCCAGCATTTT. Its protein product is CASSFSTGGYQPQHF.

The chain carries TRBV10-3 and TRBJ2-5; D uncertain. The germline CDR1 and CDR2 sequences are ENHRY and SYGVKD. V lost 3 bases and J lost 5, with 7 bases in between. The CDR3 contains 12 residues. This CDR3 is CAISETAETQYF. The CDR3, as DNA: TGTGCCATCAGTGAAACTGCGGAGACCCAGTACTTC.

This chain links TRBV2 with TRBJ2-1, with D possibly being TRBD1 (6 bases). Germline values: CDR1 SNHLY, CDR2 FYNNEI. The V gene lost 8 bases and the J gene lost 3 bases, with 14 bases spanning the gap. This CDR3 has 14 amino acids. The DNA of the CDR3 is TGTGCCAGCGTCCGGGACAAAATCTACAATGAGCAGTTCTTC. Protein product: CASVRDKIYNEQFF.

The V call is TRBV5-1, the J call TRBJ1-4; D is unresolved. The germline gives CDR1 SGHRS, CDR2 YFSETQ. Trimming took off 4 bases at V and 8 bases at J, with 18 bases between the two ends. This CDR3 has 15 residues. The CDR3 protein is CASSPGGRYAEKLFF. The CDR3 DNA reads TGCGCCAGCAGCCCCGGCGGGCGGTATGCCGAAAAACTGTTTTTT.

This clone came up a few times. The gene calls are TRBV6-1 and TRBJ1-6; a possible D gene is TRBD1 (6 bases). The CDR3 has 16 residues. In germline, CDR1 is MNHNS, CDR2 SASEGT. Trimming shortened V by 0 bases and J by 5 bases, and 11 bases separated the two germline ends. This CDR3 is CASSEAAGGDNSPLHF. The DNA of the CDR3 is TGTGCCAGCAGTGAAGCGGCGGGGGGCGATAATTCACCCCTCCACTTT.

This chain connects TRBV6-5 to TRBJ1-5, with D perhaps TRBD1 (5 bases). Germline V CDR1 and CDR2: MNHEY, SVGAGI. This CDR3 region has 14 residues. The V gene lost 7 bases and the J gene lost 6 bases, with 16 bases spanning the gap. Written as DNA, the CDR3 is TGTGCCAGCACCAAAAGGGGCTCCAGTCAGCCCCAGCATTTT. It encodes CASTKRGSSQPQHF.

V usage is TRBV5-6 and J usage is TRBJ2-7; 7 nucleotides align to TRBD1. The CDR3 contains 13 residues. J lost 4 bases, V lost 2 bases, and 3 bases had no gene match. The germline V gene has CDR1 SGHDT and CDR2 YYEEEE. CDR3 bases: TGTGCCAGCAGCTTCACAGGGGTATACGAGCAGTACGTC. Translated: CASSFTGVYEQYV.

The chain uses TRBV28 and TRBJ1-6, with TRBD1 matching over 11 bases. Germline CDR1 reads MDHEN; CDR2 reads SYDVKM. J gave up 9 bases and V 6 bases, and 4 bases lay outside the gene matches. This CDR3 spans 14 amino acids. This CDR3 reads CASRPGQGGSPLHF. For the CDR3, the DNA is TGTGCCAGCAGGCCGGGACAGGGGGGTTCACCCCTCCACTTT.

CDR3 sequence (DNA): TGTGCCACCAGTGAGGTTACTACGTACCAAGAGACCCAGTACTTC. Translating it yields CATSEVTTYQETQYF. The gene calls are TRBV24-1 and TRBJ2-5; D is uncertain. Trimming removed 4 bases from V and 0 bases from J, with 11 bases in between. This CDR3 spans 15 amino acids. Germline V lookup: CDR1 KGHDR, CDR2 SFDVKD.

The genes are TRBV6-5 and TRBJ1-1, with 8 bases identical to TRBD1. The J segment lost 8 bases and the V segment lost 5 bases, leaving 4 bases of the junction unmatched. Germline loops: CDR1 MNHEY, CDR2 SVGAGI. CDR3 length: 12 residues. The CDR3 DNA follows: TGTGCCAGCAGTACCAGGACAGGGGAAGCTTTCTTT. It encodes CASSTRTGEAFF.

The J gene is TRBJ1-2, the V gene TRBV10-3; tentatively, D is TRBD1 (6 bases). Germline CDR1 ENHRY, CDR2 SYGVKD. Trimming took 2 bases from V and 8 from J, leaving 12 bases between them. This CDR3 is 13 amino acids long. The CDR3 spells CAISEVNRAGYTF. In DNA form, the CDR3 reads TGTGCCATCAGTGAGGTTAACAGGGCGGGCTACACCTTC.

J is TRBJ1-2 and V is TRBV18, with unresolved D. Trimming left V 3 bases short and J 4 bases short, with 18 bases between. CDR3 length: 16 amino acids. Looked up from germline, CDR1 is KGHSH and CDR2 is LQKENI. CDR3: CASSPETELGTYGYTF. As DNA, the CDR3 is TGTGCCAGCTCACCGGAAACAGAACTTGGAACCTATGGCTACACCTTC.

The table lists this clone with a count of one. This chain connects TRBV4-2 to TRBJ2-2; tentatively, D is TRBD2 (7 bases). The CDR3 spans 18 residues. Germline-derived CDR1 and CDR2 are LGHNA and YNFKEQ. Trimming removed 2 bases at V and 3 bases at J, with 19 bases between. The CDR3 loop reads CASSQPVGAGADTGELFF. DNA for the CDR3: TGTGCCAGCAGCCAACCCGTGGGCGCGGGGGCCGACACCGGGGAGCTGTTTTTT.

The CDR3 reads CASRQVGSPQYF. DNA of the CDR3: TGTGCCAGCAGACAGGTCGGCAGTCCCCAGTACTTC. The chain uses TRBV28 and TRBJ2-5; maybe TRBD1 (5 bases). CDR3 length: 12 amino acids. Trimming took 6 bases from V and 9 from J, leaving 14 bases between them. Germline CDR1 and CDR2: MDHEN and SYDVKM.

The chain uses TRBV15 and TRBJ1-2, with 10 bases matching TRBD1. With V trimmed by 4 bases and J by 4 bases, 9 bases remained unmatched. The CDR3 has 16 residues. Germline CDR1 is LNHNV and CDR2 is YYDKDF (reference sequence). CDR3 sequence: CATSNTRQGASYGYTF. The CDR3 DNA is TGTGCCACCAGCAATACCCGACAGGGGGCGAGCTATGGCTACACCTTC.

The chain joins TRBV30 to TRBJ2-3; the D gene is possibly TRBD2 (6 bases). Germline V gene lookup returns CDR1 GTSNPN and CDR2 SVGIG (reference sequence). V was cut by 7 bases and J by 6 bases, with 17 bases left in between. This CDR3 contains 13 residues. The CDR3 DNA is TGTGCCTCATGGAGGGCCAGTGGGGATACGCAGTATTTT. This encodes CASWRASGDTQYF.

V and J are TRBV21-1 and TRBJ2-4; TRBD2 is taken as the D call from the table, unchecked against the DNA. TRBV21-1 is noted as a pseudogene. This CDR3 contains 11 residues. The CDR3 DNA sequence: TGTGCCAGCACGGGTCTAAACATTCAGTACTTC. It translates to CASTGLNIQYF.

The rearrangement uses TRBV6-5 and TRBJ1-6; D might be TRBD1 (6 bases). Trimming took off 2 bases at V and 10 bases at J, with 15 bases between the two ends. The germline V gene encodes CDR1 MNHEY and CDR2 SVGAGI. The CDR3 extends over 15 amino acids. Written as DNA, the CDR3 is TGTGCCAGCAGTTACGATGGGGAGGGGGGCTCACCCCTCCACTTT. Translating gives CASSYDGEGGSPLHF.